Below are 22 T cell receptor beta chains sequenced from a single sample in a study of blood T cell repertoires in COVID-19. Repertoires were generated with immunoSEQ multiplex PCR, while TCRdb's copy carries only in-frame clones and drops some. This sample has roughly 180,000 clones, with around 88% found just once. Material: PBMCs or T cells enriched from blood (not recorded which). All receptors derive from a woman aged 25 to 39 who had recovered from COVID-19.

The gene calls are TRBV24-1 and TRBJ1-2; 8 bases align to TRBD1. J was trimmed by 6 bases and V by 5 bases; bases with no gene match: 7. CDR1 and CDR2 (germline): KGHDR, SFDVKD. The CDR3 is made up of 14 amino acids. CDR3 DNA sequence: TGTGCCACCAGTGGGACAGGGAGAGGAGATGGCTACACCTTC. It encodes CATSGTGRGDGYTF.

This clone is a singleton in its sample. The genes are TRBV4-2 and TRBJ2-7; 8 bases are shared with TRBD2. V shed 0 bases and J 2 bases; nucleotides not matched to a gene: 6. CDR1 is LGHNA, CDR2 YNFKEQ, per germline. The CDR3 is 16 residues long. The CDR3 here is CASSQEAGVSAYEQYF. The CDR3 nucleotides are TGTGCCAGCAGCCAAGAAGCGGGAGTGAGCGCCTACGAGCAGTACTTC.

The gene calls are TRBV6-5 and TRBJ1-2, with no clear D. The ends were cut back, 7 bases at V and 3 bases at J, with 15 bases in the middle. Germline V gene data show CDR1 as MNHEY and CDR2 as SVGAGI. The CDR3 has 14 amino acids. CDR3 residues: CASTQSWQDYGYTF. In DNA form, the CDR3 reads TGTGCCAGCACCCAATCGTGGCAGGACTATGGCTACACCTTC.

This chain connects TRBV3-1 (or the pseudogene TRBV3-2) to TRBJ1-1, with D tentatively TRBD1 (6 bases). Deletions cut 2 bases from V and 5 bases from J, with 15 bases between. The V gene's germline CDR1 is LGHDT and CDR2 YNNKEL (reference sequence). This CDR3 spans 15 amino acids. The CDR3 here is CASSQPQGWGTEAFF. CDR3 nucleotide sequence: TGTGCCAGCAGCCAACCTCAGGGGTGGGGTACTGAAGCTTTCTTT.

The V and J genes are TRBV10-1 and TRBJ2-7; possibly TRBD2 for D (6 bases). The germline V and J ends were trimmed by 2 bases and 5 bases, with 10 bases remaining between them. The germline V gene encodes CDR1 WNHNN and CDR2 SYGVQD (reference sequence). CDR3 length: 13 amino acids. CDR3: CASSEVGGNEQYF. The CDR3 DNA follows: TGCGCCAGCAGTGAGGTCGGGGGTAACGAGCAGTACTTC.

In this sample, this clone turned up once. The V and J genes are TRBV5-6 and TRBJ1-6; 7 bases are a match to TRBD1. Germline V gene data show CDR1 as SGHDT and CDR2 as YYEEEE. V shed 0 bases, J shed 7 bases, and the junction held 1 base outside the gene matches. This CDR3 is 14 amino acids long. Here the CDR3 DNA reads TGTGCCAGCAGCTTGGCACAGGGGAATTCACCCCTCCACTTT. Residues: CASSLAQGNSPLHF.

This clone appeared a single time. V gene TRBV28 combines with J gene TRBJ2-7, with 11 bases aligning to TRBD2. This CDR3 is built from 15 residues. Trimming removed 3 bases from V and 7 bases from J; junction bases left unmatched: 8. Germline-derived CDR1 and CDR2 are MDHEN and SYDVKM. The CDR3 here is CASSFQLAGEREQYF. CDR3 DNA: TGTGCCAGCAGTTTCCAACTAGCGGGAGAACGAGAGCAGTACTTC.

This chain uses TRBV28 with TRBJ2-2; D is perhaps TRBD1 (6 bases). Trimming shortened V by 8 bases and J by 4 bases, and 11 bases separated the two germline ends. The V gene's germline CDR1 is MDHEN and CDR2 SYDVKM. The CDR3 contains 13 residues. The DNA for the CDR3 is TGTGCCAGCGCGAAGGGGGTCACCGGGGAGCTGTTTTTT. Its protein product is CASAKGVTGELFF.

V and J are TRBV28 and TRBJ1-4; D is perhaps TRBD1 (6 bases). Germline CDR1 and CDR2: MDHEN and SYDVKM. Trimming took 4 bases from V and 8 from J, leaving 14 bases between them. This CDR3 comprises 14 residues. CDR3 amino acids: CASSWRGLSEKLFF. The CDR3 region has the DNA TGTGCCAGCAGTTGGCGGGGGCTTAGCGAAAAACTGTTTTTT.

The rearrangement joins TRBV27 to TRBJ2-7, with D possibly matching TRBD2 (6 bases). Trimming left V 4 bases short and J 6 bases short, with 16 bases between. Per germline, CDR1 MNHEY and CDR2 SMNVEV (reference sequence). The CDR3 spans 14 residues. The DNA for the CDR3 is TGTGCCAGCAGTTACGGTCACGCCGGGGGCGAGCAGTACTTC. This translates into CASSYGHAGGEQYF.

J is TRBJ2-1 and V is TRBV24-1; 12 bases agree with TRBD2. The junction had 1 base not matched to a gene; V was cut back by 5 bases and J by 0 bases. Germline V gene data show CDR1 as KGHDR and CDR2 as SFDVKD. The CDR3 extends over 16 amino acids. The CDR3 nucleotides read TGTGCCACCAGTGGACTAGCGGGAGCCTCCTACAATGAGCAGTTCTTC. It codes for CATSGLAGASYNEQFF.

This clone was counted a single time. The J gene is TRBJ1-2, the V gene TRBV10-3; D unclear. CDR1 and CDR2 (germline): ENHRY, SYGVKD. CDR3 size: 10 residues. Trimming took off 7 bases at V and 8 bases at J, with 8 bases between the two ends. The CDR3 DNA sequence: TGTGCCATCATGGGCGAAGGCTACACCTTC. Amino acids: CAIMGEGYTF.

The chain has TRBV19 and TRBJ2-3; D not certain. Germline assignment: CDR1 LNHDA and CDR2 SQIVND (reference sequence). V shed 5 bases and J shed 5 bases, with 23 bases lying between them. The CDR3 is made up of 17 amino acids. The CDR3 sequence: CASSDIGGLKDQDTQYF. In nucleotides, the CDR3 is TGTGCCAGTAGTGACATAGGTGGGTTGAAAGACCAAGATACGCAGTATTTT.

This clone was observed a single time. V is TRBV5-1 and J is TRBJ2-3; D remains unclear. The V end was cut by 1 base, the J end by 0 bases, with 12 bases between. Germline CDR1 is SGHRS and CDR2 is YFSETQ. CDR3 size: 16 residues. The CDR3 sequence is CASSLSPSKSTDTQYF. The CDR3, as DNA: TGCGCCAGCAGCTTGTCTCCATCTAAAAGCACAGATACGCAGTATTTT.

The chain links TRBV7-2 to TRBJ2-7; TRBD2 matches 8 bases. Germline V CDR1 and CDR2: SGHTA, FQGNSA. The CDR3 runs to 13 residues. Germline trimming cut 10 bases from V and 2 bases from J; bases unmatched to any gene: 7. The CDR3 region has the DNA TGTGCCACCACACTAGCGGAGACCTACGAGCAGTACTTC. Translating it yields CATTLAETYEQYF.

The rearrangement uses TRBV29-1 and TRBJ2-1, with D maybe TRBD1 (5 bases). Looked up from germline, CDR1 is SQVTM and CDR2 is ANQGSEA. This CDR3 spans 13 amino acids. V shed 2 bases and J shed 7 bases, with 12 bases lying between them. The CDR3 DNA follows: TGCAGCGTTGAACCACTGGGGCGAAATGAGCAGTTCTTC. Translation gives CSVEPLGRNEQFF.

The chain has TRBV11-2 and TRBJ2-2; 8 bases match TRBD2. V lost 0 bases to trimming and J lost 6 bases; unmatched junction nucleotides: 6. CDR1 is SGHAT and CDR2 is FQNNGV in the germline V gene. This CDR3 contains 16 residues. The CDR3 coding sequence is TGTGCCAGCAGCTTAGACCCGGGACTAGTCTCCGGGGAGCTGTTTTTT. Residues: CASSLDPGLVSGELFF. Full variable domain (rest looked up from reference TRBV11-2 and TRBJ2-2): EAGVAQSPRYKIIEKRQSVAFWCNPISGHATLYWYQQILGQGPKLLIQFQNNGVVDDSQLPKDRFSAERLKGVDSTLKIQPAKLEDSAVYLCASSLDPGLVSGELFFGEGSRLTVL.

The V and J genes are TRBV30 and TRBJ2-1; 8 bases align to TRBD1. Trimming cost V 0 bases and J 3 bases; bases outside gene matches: 10. Looked up from germline, CDR1 is GTSNPN and CDR2 is SVGIG (reference sequence). This CDR3 spans 17 amino acids. The CDR3 sequence: CAWSVGGQGAGYNEQFF. The DNA of the CDR3 is TGTGCCTGGAGTGTAGGTGGTCAGGGGGCGGGCTACAATGAGCAGTTCTTC.

The chain uses TRBV29-1 and TRBJ2-7; a weak D match, TRBD2 (6 bases). This CDR3 is 13 amino acids long. Per the germline V gene, CDR1 is SQVTM and CDR2 is ANQGSEA. V lost 1 base to trimming and J lost 6 bases, with 13 bases between them. The chain's CDR3 is CSVEGEAGSEQYF. CDR3 nucleotide sequence: TGCAGCGTTGAAGGGGAGGCCGGGAGCGAGCAGTACTTC.

The J gene is TRBJ2-7, the V gene TRBV28; TRBD1 might be the D (6 bases). CDR1 is MDHEN, CDR2 SYDVKM, per germline. With 2 bases removed from V and 1 base from J, the gap between germline ends came to 9 bases. The CDR3 sequence is 14 residues long. CDR3 residues: CASSLPGQSYEQYF. The DNA for the CDR3 is TGTGCCAGCAGTTTACCCGGACAGTCCTACGAGCAGTACTTC. Complete variable domain (other parts from reference TRBV28 and TRBJ2-7): DVKVTQSSRYLVKRTGEKVFLECVQDMDHENMFWYRQDPGLGLRLIYFSYDVKMKEKGDIPEGYSVSREKKERFSLILESASTNQTSMYLCASSLPGQSYEQYFGPGTRLTVT.

In its sample, this clone was seen once. The rearrangement links TRBV2 to TRBJ1-5, with D uncertain. Trimming took off 6 bases at V and 1 base at J, with 13 bases between the two ends. Germline V gene data show CDR1 as SNHLY and CDR2 as FYNNEI. The CDR3 spans 15 residues. The CDR3 is CASRIGGSSNQPQHF. CDR3 coding DNA: TGTGCCAGCAGAATCGGAGGGTCGAGCAATCAGCCCCAGCATTTT.

This clone appeared a single time. The rearrangement links TRBV15 to TRBJ2-7, with 7 bases matching TRBD2. This CDR3 has 17 residues. Germline CDR1 LNHNV, CDR2 YYDKDF (reference sequence). Trimming took 0 bases from V and 0 from J; bases not matched to a gene: 8. The CDR3: CATSRDPSGVSSYEQYF. In nucleotides, the CDR3 is TGTGCCACCAGCAGAGACCCCAGCGGGGTGAGCTCCTACGAGCAGTACTTC. Full variable domain (outside the CDR3, taken from reference TRBV15 and TRBJ2-7): DAMVIQNPRYQVTQFGKPVTLSCSQTLNHNVMYWYQQKSSQAPKLLFHYYDKDFNNEADTPDNFQSRRPNTSFCFLDIRSPGLGDTAMYLCATSRDPSGVSSYEQYFGPGTRLTVT.